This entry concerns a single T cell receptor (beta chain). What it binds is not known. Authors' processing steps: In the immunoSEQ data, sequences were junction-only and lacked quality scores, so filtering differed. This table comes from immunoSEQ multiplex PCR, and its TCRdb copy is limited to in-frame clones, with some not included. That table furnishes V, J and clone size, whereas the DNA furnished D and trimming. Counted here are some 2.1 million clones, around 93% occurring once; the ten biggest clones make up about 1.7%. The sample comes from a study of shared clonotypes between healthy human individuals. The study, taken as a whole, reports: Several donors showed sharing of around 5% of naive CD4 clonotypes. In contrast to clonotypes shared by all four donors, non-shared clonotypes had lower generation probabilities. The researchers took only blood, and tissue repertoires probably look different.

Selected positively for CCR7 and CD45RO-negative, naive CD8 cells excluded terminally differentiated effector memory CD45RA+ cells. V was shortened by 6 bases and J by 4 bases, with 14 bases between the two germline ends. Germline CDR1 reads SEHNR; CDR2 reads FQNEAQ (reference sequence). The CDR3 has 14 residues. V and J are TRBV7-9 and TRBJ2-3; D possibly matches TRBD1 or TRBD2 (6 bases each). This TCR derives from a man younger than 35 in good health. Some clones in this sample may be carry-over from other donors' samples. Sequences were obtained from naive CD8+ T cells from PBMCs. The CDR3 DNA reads TGTGCCAGCAGGGGGGGCCCGGGGCCAGATACGCAGTATTTT. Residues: CASRGGPGPDTQYF.